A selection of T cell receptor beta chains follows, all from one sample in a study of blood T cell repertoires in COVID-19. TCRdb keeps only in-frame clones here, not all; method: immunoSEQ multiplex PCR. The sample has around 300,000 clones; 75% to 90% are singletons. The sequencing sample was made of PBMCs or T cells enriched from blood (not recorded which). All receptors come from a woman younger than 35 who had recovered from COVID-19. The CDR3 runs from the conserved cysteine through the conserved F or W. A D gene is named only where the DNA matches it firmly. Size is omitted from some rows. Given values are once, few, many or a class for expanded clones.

CASQGPSYEQYF TGTGCCAGTCAGGGGCCCTCCTACGAGCAGTACTTC NA TRBJ2-7 TRBV19 NA
CASSLGAAGDTQYF TGCGCCAGCAGCTTGGGAGCCGCGGGAGATACGCAGTATTTT NA TRBJ2-3 TRBV5-1 NA
CASSESISTDTQYF TGTGCCAGCAGTGAATCAATTAGCACAGATACGCAGTATTTT NA TRBJ2-3 TRBV2 NA
CASSLGRGGPETQYF TGCGCCAGCAGCTTGGGGCGGGGGGGCCCCGAGACCCAGTACTTC TRBD2 TRBJ2-5 TRBV5-1 NA
CASSPLGGGHYNEQFF TGTGCCAGCAGCCCCCTCGGGGGGGGGCACTACAATGAGCAGTTCTTC TRBD2 TRBJ2-1 TRBV9 NA
CASSLGGWERTASEKLFF TGTGCCAGCAGCTTAGGAGGCTGGGAGCGGACAGCTTCCGAAAAACTGTTTTTT NA TRBJ1-4 TRBV7-9 NA
CASSFSHTEAFF TGTGCCAGCAGTTTTAGTCACACTGAAGCTTTCTTT NA TRBJ1-1 TRBV12-3/TRBV12-4 NA
CASSQAGGEQFF TGTGCCAGCAGCCAAGCGGGTGGGGAGCAGTTCTTC NA TRBJ2-1 TRBV4-2 NA
CASSSSLGAGKNIQYF TGTGCCAGCAGCTCCAGCTTGGGGGCGGGCAAAAACATTCAGTACTTC NA TRBJ2-4 TRBV11-2 many
CASSVGASPDTQYF TGTGCCAGCAGCGTAGGGGCTAGCCCAGATACGCAGTATTTT NA TRBJ2-3 TRBV9 NA
CASSPRVGGVDIQYF TGTGCCAGCAGCCCCCGGGTGGGAGGAGTAGACATTCAGTACTTC NA TRBJ2-4 TRBV7-9 NA
CASSFRPGGGQETQYF TGTGCCAGCAGTTTCCGTCCCGGCGGGGGGCAAGAGACCCAGTACTTC TRBD2 TRBJ2-5 TRBV28 NA
CASSLWGTSNTEAFF TGTGCCAGCAGTTTATGGGGGACATCGAACACTGAAGCTTTCTTT NA TRBJ1-1 TRBV28 NA
CASSSGAGVGETQYF TGTGCCAGCAGCTCGGGAGCGGGGGTGGGAGAGACCCAGTACTTC TRBD2 TRBJ2-5 TRBV7-9 NA
CASSQDWAGEPYF TGTGCCAGCAGCCAAGATTGGGCGGGGGAACCGTACTTC TRBD2 TRBJ2-5 TRBV3-1/TRBV3-2 NA
CASSPDRGPSNVLTF TGTGCCAGCAGTCCTGACAGGGGGCCTTCCAACGTCCTGACTTTC TRBD1 TRBJ2-6 TRBV6-4 NA
CSVGAGQVNYGYTF TGCAGCGTTGGGGCCGGACAGGTTAACTATGGCTACACCTTC TRBD1 TRBJ1-2 TRBV29-1 NA
CASSATRDRKNEKLFF TGTGCCAGCAGCGCGACCAGGGACAGAAAAAATGAAAAACTGTTTTTT TRBD1 TRBJ1-4 TRBV5-4 NA
CASSRVPGTSGFYNEQFF TGCGCCAGCAGCCGAGTTCCCGGGACTAGCGGCTTCTACAATGAGCAGTTCTTC TRBD2 TRBJ2-1 TRBV4-1 NA
CASSLTPDYGYTF TGTGCCAGCAGCTTAACCCCGGACTATGGCTACACCTTC NA TRBJ1-2 TRBV13 few
CASSNPDSNFYNEQFF TGTGCCAGCAGCAACCCCGACAGCAACTTCTACAATGAGCAGTTCTTC NA TRBJ2-1 TRBV21-1 few
CASSETGGFYEQYF TGTGCCAGCAGCGAGACAGGGGGTTTTTACGAGCAGTACTTC TRBD1 TRBJ2-7 TRBV2 once
CASSLGGGGGYTF TGTGCCAGCAGCTTAGGTGGGGGAGGAGGCTACACCTTC NA TRBJ1-2 TRBV7-8 NA
CASSPPGQGVWDGYTF TGTGCCAGCTCACCACCGGGCCAGGGGGTTTGGGATGGCTACACCTTC TRBD1 TRBJ1-2 TRBV18 NA
CASSEPRAGGIEAFF TGTGCCAGCAGTGAACCCCGAGCAGGGGGCATTGAAGCTTTCTTT TRBD1 TRBJ1-1 TRBV25-1 few
CASSGQGIQETQYF TGTGCCAGCAGCGGCCAGGGGATTCAAGAGACCCAGTACTTC NA TRBJ2-5 TRBV5-4 NA
CASSPGTPGYTF TGTGCCAGCAGCCCGGGGACACCAGGCTACACCTTC NA TRBJ1-2 TRBV5-4 many
CASRPGQGNYGYTF TGTGCCAGTAGACCGGGACAGGGAAACTATGGCTACACCTTC TRBD1 TRBJ1-2 TRBV19 NA
CASSTDRGPNEKLFF TGTGCCAGCAGCACCGACAGGGGGCCGAATGAAAAACTGTTTTTT TRBD1 TRBJ1-4 TRBV28 NA
CASSLGSGGETQYF TGCGCCAGCAGCTTAGGTAGCGGGGGGGAGACCCAGTACTTC TRBD2 TRBJ2-5 TRBV5-1 NA
CASSRTGGVEKLFF TGTGCCAGCAGCCGTACAGGGGGCGTAGAAAAACTGTTTTTT TRBD1 TRBJ1-4 TRBV7-9 NA
CAGTGGDGYTF TGCGCCGGTACAGGGGGCGATGGCTACACCTTC TRBD1 TRBJ1-2 TRBV5-1 NA
CASTEGVSQANEQFF TGTGCCAGCACCGAGGGGGTAAGTCAAGCCAATGAGCAGTTCTTC NA TRBJ2-1 TRBV28 NA
CASSYGRQGTNEQYF TGTGCCAGCAGTTACGGGCGACAGGGGACGAACGAGCAGTACTTC TRBD1 TRBJ2-7 TRBV6-5 once
CASSVMGQNTEAFF TGTGCCAGCAGCGTAATGGGACAGAACACTGAAGCTTTCTTT NA TRBJ1-1 TRBV9 NA
CATQPGTSGGTGELFF TGCGCCACACAACCCGGAACTAGCGGGGGCACCGGGGAGCTGTTTTTT TRBD2 TRBJ2-2 TRBV5-1 NA
CASRLRGNTEAFF TGTGCCAGCAGACTCAGGGGGAACACTGAAGCTTTCTTT NA TRBJ1-1 TRBV28 NA
CASRPGTGSGNTIYF TGTGCCAGCAGGCCTGGGACAGGCTCTGGAAACACCATATATTTT TRBD1 TRBJ1-3 TRBV2 NA
CASSLEGRGFSGANVLTF TGTGCCAGCAGCTTAGAGGGCAGGGGGTTCTCTGGGGCCAACGTCCTGACTTTC TRBD1 TRBJ2-6 TRBV7-8 NA
CASSSTSGSLGETQYF TGTGCCAGCAGCTCGACTAGCGGATCACTCGGGGAGACCCAGTACTTC TRBD2 TRBJ2-5 TRBV13 NA
CASSLMGQEKAFF TGCGCCAGCAGCCTCATGGGACAGGAGAAGGCTTTCTTT TRBD1 TRBJ1-1 TRBV5-1 NA
CASSLDGTANYGYTF TGTGCCAGCAGCTTAGACGGGACAGCTAACTATGGCTACACCTTC TRBD1 TRBJ1-2 TRBV7-3 NA
CASSQGAGNSPLHF TGCGCCAGCAGCCAAGGAGCGGGTAATTCACCCCTCCACTTT NA TRBJ1-6 TRBV4-1 once
CASSQGGGGAGELFF TGTGCCAGCAGCCAGGGCGGGGGAGGGGCCGGGGAGCTGTTTTTT TRBD2 TRBJ2-2 TRBV4-2 NA
CASRLDGAGGPNTGELFF TGTGCAAGTCGCTTAGATGGAGCGGGGGGGCCGAACACCGGGGAGCTGTTTTTT NA TRBJ2-2 TRBV12-2 NA
CASSAGQFTLHGELFF TGCGCCAGCAGCGCGGGACAGTTCACCTTACACGGGGAGCTGTTTTTT NA TRBJ2-2 TRBV5-1 NA
CSVEEGSGEAFF TGCAGCGTTGAGGAGGGGAGTGGAGAAGCTTTCTTT NA TRBJ1-1 TRBV29-1 NA
CASSLANRRGNEKLFF TGTGCCAGCAGCTTAGCTAACAGGAGGGGTAATGAAAAACTGTTTTTT NA TRBJ1-4 TRBV7-8 NA
CASSLGDKVMNTGELFF TGTGCCAGCAGCTTAGGCGACAAGGTAATGAACACCGGGGAGCTGTTTTTT NA TRBJ2-2 TRBV11-3 NA
CAISESTARLPFGYTF TGTGCCATCAGTGAGTCGACAGCCAGACTCCCCTTTGGCTACACCTTC NA TRBJ1-2 TRBV10-3 few
CASSSNIGVGSEKLFF TGTGCCAGCAGTTCAAATATCGGGGTCGGGAGTGAAAAACTGTTTTTT NA TRBJ1-4 TRBV27 NA
CATSILGQAINTQHF TGTGCCACCAGCATACTCGGACAGGCGATTAATACCCAGCATTTT TRBD1 TRBJ1-5 TRBV15 once
CASSLRGGSGTEAFF TGTGCCAGCAGCCTCCGGGGGGGGTCCGGCACTGAAGCTTTCTTT NA TRBJ1-1 TRBV5-8 NA
CASSSTENYGYTF TGTGCCAGCAGTTCGACAGAAAACTATGGCTACACCTTC NA TRBJ1-2 TRBV2 NA
CATSAPQDRGLEKLFF TGTGCCACCAGTGCTCCCCAAGACAGGGGACTCGAAAAACTGTTTTTT TRBD1 TRBJ1-4 TRBV24-1 NA
CASSFSGLANQETQYF TGCGCCAGCAGCTTCTCGGGACTAGCGAATCAAGAGACCCAGTACTTC TRBD2 TRBJ2-5 TRBV4-1 NA
CASTGDYPLHF TGTGCCAGCACAGGGGACTACCCCCTCCACTTT NA TRBJ1-6 TRBV28 NA
CASSLVGGSSYEQYF TGTGCCAGCAGCTTGGTAGGCGGGAGTTCCTACGAGCAGTACTTC TRBD2 TRBJ2-7 TRBV5-6 NA
CASSIGTSAYNEQFF TGTGCCAGTAGTATAGGGACTAGCGCTTACAATGAGCAGTTCTTC TRBD2 TRBJ2-1 TRBV19 NA